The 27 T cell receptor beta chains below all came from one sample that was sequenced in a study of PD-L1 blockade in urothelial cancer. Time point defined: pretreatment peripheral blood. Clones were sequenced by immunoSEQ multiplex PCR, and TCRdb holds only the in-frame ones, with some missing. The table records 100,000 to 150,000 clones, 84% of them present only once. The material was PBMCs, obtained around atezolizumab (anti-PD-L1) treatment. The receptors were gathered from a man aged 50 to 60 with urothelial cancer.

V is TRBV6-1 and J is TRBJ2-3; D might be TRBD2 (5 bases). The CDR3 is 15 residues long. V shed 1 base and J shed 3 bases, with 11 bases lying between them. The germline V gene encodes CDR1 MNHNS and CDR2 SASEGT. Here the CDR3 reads CASSEGGHTTDTQYF. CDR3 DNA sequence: TGTGCCAGCAGTGAAGGAGGGCACACAACAGATACGCAGTATTTT.

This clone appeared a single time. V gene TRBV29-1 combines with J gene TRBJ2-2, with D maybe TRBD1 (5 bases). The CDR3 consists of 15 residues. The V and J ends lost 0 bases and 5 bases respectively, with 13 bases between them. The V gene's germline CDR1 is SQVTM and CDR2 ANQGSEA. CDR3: CSVEDRRQSTGELFF. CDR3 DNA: TGCAGCGTTGAAGATCGACGACAGTCAACCGGGGAGCTGTTTTTT.

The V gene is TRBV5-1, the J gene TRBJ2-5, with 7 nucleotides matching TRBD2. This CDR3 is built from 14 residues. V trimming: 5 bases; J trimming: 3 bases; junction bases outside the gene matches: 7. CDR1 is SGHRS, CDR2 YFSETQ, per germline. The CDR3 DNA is TGCGCCAGCAGGCCGGGGGGTGGCGAAGAGACCCAGTACTTC. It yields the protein CASRPGGGEETQYF.

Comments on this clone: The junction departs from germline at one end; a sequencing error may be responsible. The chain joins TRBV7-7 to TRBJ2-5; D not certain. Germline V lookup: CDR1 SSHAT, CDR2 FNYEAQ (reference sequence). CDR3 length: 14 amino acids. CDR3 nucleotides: TGTGCTAGCAGCGCAGACTCGAACCAAGAGACCCAGTACTTC. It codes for CASSADSNQETQYF.

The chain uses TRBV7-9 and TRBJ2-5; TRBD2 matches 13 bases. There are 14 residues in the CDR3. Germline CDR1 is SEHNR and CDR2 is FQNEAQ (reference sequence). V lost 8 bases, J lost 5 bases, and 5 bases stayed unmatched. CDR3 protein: CASLTSGRAETQYF. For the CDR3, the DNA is TGTGCCAGCTTAACTAGCGGGAGGGCTGAGACCCAGTACTTC.

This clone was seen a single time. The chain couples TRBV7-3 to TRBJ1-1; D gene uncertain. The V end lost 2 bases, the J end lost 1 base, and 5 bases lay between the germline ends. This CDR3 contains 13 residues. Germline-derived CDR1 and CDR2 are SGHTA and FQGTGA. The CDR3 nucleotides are TGTGCCAGCAGCTTAGGGCGGAACACTGAAGCTTTCTTT. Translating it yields CASSLGRNTEAFF. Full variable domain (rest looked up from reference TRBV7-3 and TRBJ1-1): GAGVSQTPSNKVTEKGKYVELRCDPISGHTALYWYRQSLGQGPEFLIYFQGTGAADDSGLPNDRFFAVRPEGSVSTLKIQRTERGDSAVYLCASSLGRNTEAFFGQGTRLTVV.

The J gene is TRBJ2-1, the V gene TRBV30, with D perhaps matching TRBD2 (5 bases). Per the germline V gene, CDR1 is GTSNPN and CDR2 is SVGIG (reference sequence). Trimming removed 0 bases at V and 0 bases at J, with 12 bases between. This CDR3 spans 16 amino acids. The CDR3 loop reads CAWSVLGYSSYNEQFF. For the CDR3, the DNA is TGTGCCTGGAGTGTACTAGGTTATAGCTCCTACAATGAGCAGTTCTTC.

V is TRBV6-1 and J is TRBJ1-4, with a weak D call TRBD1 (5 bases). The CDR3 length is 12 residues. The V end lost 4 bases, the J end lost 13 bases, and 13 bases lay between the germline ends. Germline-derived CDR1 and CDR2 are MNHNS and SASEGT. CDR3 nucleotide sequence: TGTGCCAGCAGTGCCCCCGGGGGGGGACTGTTTTTT. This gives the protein CASSAPGGGLFF.

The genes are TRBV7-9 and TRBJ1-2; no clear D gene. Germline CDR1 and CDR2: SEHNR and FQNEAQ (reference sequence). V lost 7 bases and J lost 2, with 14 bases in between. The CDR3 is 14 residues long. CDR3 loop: CASTRPGANYGYTF. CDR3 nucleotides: TGTGCCAGCACTCGGCCGGGAGCAAACTATGGCTACACCTTC.

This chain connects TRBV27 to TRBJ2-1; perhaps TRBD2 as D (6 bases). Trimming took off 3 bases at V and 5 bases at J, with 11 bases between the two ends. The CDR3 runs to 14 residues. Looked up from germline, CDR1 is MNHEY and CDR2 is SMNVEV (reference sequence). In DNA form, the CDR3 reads TGTGCCAGCAGTTTTCAGGGACTCAACAATGAGCAGTTCTTC. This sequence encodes CASSFQGLNNEQFF.

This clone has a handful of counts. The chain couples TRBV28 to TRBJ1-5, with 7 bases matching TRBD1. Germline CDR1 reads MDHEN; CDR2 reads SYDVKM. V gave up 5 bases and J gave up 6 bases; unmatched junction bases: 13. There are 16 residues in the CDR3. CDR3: CASSPRDSTALQPQHF. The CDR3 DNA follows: TGTGCCAGCAGTCCCCGGGACAGTACGGCGCTTCAGCCCCAGCATTTT.

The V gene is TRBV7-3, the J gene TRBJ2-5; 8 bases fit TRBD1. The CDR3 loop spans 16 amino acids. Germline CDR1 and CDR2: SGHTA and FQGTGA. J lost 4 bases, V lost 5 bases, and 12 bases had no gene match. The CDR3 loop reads CASSLLGQGVGETQYF. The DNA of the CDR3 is TGTGCCAGCAGCCTTCTCGGACAGGGAGTAGGAGAGACCCAGTACTTC.

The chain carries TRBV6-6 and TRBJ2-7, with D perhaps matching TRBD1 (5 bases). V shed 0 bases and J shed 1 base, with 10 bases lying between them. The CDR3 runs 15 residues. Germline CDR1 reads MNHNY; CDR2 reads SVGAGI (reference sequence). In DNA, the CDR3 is TGTGCCAGCAGTTACTCTACGCAGGGATCCTACGAGCAGTACTTC. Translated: CASSYSTQGSYEQYF.

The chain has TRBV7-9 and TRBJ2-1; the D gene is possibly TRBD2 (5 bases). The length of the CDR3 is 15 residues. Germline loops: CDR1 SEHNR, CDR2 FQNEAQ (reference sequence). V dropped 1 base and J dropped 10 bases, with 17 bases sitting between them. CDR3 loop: CASSLVGPMAGEQFF. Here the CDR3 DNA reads TGTGCCAGCAGCTTAGTGGGTCCGATGGCGGGCGAGCAGTTCTTC.

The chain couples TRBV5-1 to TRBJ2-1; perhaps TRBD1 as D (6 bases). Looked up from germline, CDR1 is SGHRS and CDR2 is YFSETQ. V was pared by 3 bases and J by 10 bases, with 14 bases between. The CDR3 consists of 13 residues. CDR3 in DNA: TGCGCCAGCAGCTGGAACGTCGGGACAGAGCAGTTCTTC. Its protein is CASSWNVGTEQFF.

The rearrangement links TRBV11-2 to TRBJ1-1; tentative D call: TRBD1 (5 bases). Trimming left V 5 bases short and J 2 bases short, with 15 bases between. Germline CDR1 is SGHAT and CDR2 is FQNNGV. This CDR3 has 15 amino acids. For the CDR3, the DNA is TGTGCCAGCAGCAACCAGGGACTTCTAAACACTGAAGCTTTCTTT. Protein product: CASSNQGLLNTEAFF. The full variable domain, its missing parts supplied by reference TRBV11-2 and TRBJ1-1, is EAGVAQSPRYKIIEKRQSVAFWCNPISGHATLYWYQQILGQGPKLLIQFQNNGVVDDSQLPKDRFSAERLKGVDSTLKIQPAKLEDSAVYLCASSNQGLLNTEAFFGQGTRLTVV.

CDR3 nucleotide sequence: TGTGCCAGCAGCTTAGCTACTGCTAGCACAGATACGCAGTATTTT. Encoded protein: CASSLATASTDTQYF. V and J are TRBV7-6 and TRBJ2-3, with D uncertain. Trimming pared 0 bases from V and 0 bases from J, leaving 7 bases between. The CDR3 is 15 amino acids. CDR1 and CDR2 from the germline V gene are SGHVS and FNYEAQ.

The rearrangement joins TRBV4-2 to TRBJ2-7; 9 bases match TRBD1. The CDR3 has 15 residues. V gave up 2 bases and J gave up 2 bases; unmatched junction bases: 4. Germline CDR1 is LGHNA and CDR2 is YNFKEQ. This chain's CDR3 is CASSQLRQGAYEQYF. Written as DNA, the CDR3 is TGTGCCAGCAGCCAACTCCGACAGGGGGCCTACGAGCAGTACTTC.

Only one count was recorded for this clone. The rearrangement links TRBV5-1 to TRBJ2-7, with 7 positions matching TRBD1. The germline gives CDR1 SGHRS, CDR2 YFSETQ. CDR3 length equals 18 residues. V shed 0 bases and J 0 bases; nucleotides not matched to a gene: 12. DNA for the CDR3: TGCGCCAGCAGCTTGGGAAGGGGGCGGATAATGAGCTCCTACGAGCAGTACTTC. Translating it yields CASSLGRGRIMSSYEQYF.

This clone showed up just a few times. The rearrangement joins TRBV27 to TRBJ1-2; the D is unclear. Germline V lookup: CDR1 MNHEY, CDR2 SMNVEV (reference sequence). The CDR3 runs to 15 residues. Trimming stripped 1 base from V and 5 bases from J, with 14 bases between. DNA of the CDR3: TGTGCCAGCAGTTTATACCCAGGCCCTGGATATGGCTACACCTTC. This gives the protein CASSLYPGPGYGYTF.

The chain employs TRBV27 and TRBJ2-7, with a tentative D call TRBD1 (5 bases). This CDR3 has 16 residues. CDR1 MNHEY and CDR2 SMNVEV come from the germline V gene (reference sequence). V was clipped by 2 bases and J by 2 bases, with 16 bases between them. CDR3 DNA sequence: TGTGCCAGCAGTTTAACCCCGAAGGGGCGTCCCTACGAGCAGTACTTC. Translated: CASSLTPKGRPYEQYF.

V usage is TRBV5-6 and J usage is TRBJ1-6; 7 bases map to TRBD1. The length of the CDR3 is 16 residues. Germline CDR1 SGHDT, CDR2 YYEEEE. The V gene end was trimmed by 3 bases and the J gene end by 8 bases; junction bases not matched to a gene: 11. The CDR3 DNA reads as TGTGCCAGCAGCTCAAAAGGGGGCGCATTGTATTCACCCCTCCACTTT. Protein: CASSSKGGALYSPLHF.

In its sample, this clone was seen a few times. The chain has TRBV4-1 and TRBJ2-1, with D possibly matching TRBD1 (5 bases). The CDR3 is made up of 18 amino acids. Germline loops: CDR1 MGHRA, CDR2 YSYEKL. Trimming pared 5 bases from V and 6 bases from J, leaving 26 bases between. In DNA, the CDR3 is TGCGCCAGCAGCTTTGGACCCACCACTGGGGCCCTTTCCAATGAGCAGTTCTTC. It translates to CASSFGPTTGALSNEQFF.

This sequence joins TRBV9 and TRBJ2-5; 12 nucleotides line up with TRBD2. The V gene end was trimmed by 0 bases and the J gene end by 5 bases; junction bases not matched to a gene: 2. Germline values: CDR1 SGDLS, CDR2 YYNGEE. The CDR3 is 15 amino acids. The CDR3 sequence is CASSVGLAGVETQYF. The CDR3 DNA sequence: TGTGCCAGCAGCGTAGGACTAGCGGGAGTGGAGACCCAGTACTTC.

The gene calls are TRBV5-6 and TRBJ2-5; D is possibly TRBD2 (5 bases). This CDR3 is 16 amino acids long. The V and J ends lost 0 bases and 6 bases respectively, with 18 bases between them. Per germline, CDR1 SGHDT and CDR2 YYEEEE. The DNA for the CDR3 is TGTGCCAGCAGCTTGGAGGGCAGGAGGTCCAAGAAGACCCAGTACTTC. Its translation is CASSLEGRRSKKTQYF. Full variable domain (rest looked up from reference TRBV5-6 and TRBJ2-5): DAGVTQSPTHLIKTRGQQVTLRCSPKSGHDTVSWYQQALGQGPQFIFQYYEEEERQRGNFPDRFSGHQFPNYSSELNVNALLLGDSALYLCASSLEGRRSKKTQYFGPGTRLLVL.

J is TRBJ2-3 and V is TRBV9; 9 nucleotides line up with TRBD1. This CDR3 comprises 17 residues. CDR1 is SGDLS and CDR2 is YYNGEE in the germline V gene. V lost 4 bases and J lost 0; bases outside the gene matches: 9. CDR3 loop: CASSQNSGQGSTDTQYF. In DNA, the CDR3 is TGTGCCAGCAGCCAAAATTCGGGACAGGGAAGCACAGATACGCAGTATTTT. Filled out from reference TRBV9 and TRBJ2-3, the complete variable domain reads DSGVTQTPKHLITATGQRVTLRCSPRSGDLSVYWYQQSLDQGLQFLIQYYNGEERAKGNILERFSAQQFPDLHSELNLSSLELGDSALYFCASSQNSGQGSTDTQYFGPGTRLTVL.

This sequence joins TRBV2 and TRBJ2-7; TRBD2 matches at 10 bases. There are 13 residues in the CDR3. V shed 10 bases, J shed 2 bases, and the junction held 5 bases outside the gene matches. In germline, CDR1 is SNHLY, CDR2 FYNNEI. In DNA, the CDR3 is TGTGCCAAAAGGACTAGCGGAGCCTACGAGCAGTACTTC. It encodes CAKRTSGAYEQYF.